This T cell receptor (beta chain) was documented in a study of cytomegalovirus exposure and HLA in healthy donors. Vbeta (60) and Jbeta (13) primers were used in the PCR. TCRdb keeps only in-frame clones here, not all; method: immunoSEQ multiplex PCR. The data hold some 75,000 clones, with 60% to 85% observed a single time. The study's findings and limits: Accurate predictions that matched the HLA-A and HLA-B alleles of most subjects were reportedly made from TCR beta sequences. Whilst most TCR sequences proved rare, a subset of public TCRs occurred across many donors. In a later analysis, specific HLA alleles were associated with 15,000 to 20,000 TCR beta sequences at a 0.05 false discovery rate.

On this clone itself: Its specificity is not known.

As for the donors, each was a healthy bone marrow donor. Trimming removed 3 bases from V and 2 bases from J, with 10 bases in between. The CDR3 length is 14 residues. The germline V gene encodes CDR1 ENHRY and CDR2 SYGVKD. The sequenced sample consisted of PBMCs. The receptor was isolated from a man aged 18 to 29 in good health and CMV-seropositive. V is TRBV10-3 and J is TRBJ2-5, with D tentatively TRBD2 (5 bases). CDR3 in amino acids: CAISDGLAQETQYF. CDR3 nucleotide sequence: TGTGCCATCAGTGACGGGCTAGCTCAAGAGACCCAGTACTTC.